This record looks at one T cell receptor beta chain sequence and its context. J lost 0 bases, V lost 1 base, and 11 bases had no gene match. The CDR3 is 17 amino acids. CDR1 and CDR2 (germline): GTSNPN, SVGIG (reference sequence). Libraries were prepared by immunoSEQ multiplex PCR; TCRdb keeps only in-frame clonotypes and omits some of them. The sample yields some 30,000 clones, roughly nine tenths seen once. Sample treatment: preoperative locoregional IRX-2 cytokine immunotherapy. Samples came from a phase Ib trial of preoperative locoregional IRX-2 cytokine immunotherapy. The sample originates from a study of preoperative IRX-2 immunotherapy in early breast cancer.

V and J are TRBV30 and TRBJ1-2, with 7 bases that match TRBD1. Sample: tumor tissue, taken after IRX-2 immunotherapy. The source of this sequence is a human donor with breast cancer. DNA of the CDR3: TGTGCCTGGAGTGGGCCCGGGACAGCGGAGACTAACTATGGCTACACCTTC. Its protein is CAWSGPGTAETNYGYTF.